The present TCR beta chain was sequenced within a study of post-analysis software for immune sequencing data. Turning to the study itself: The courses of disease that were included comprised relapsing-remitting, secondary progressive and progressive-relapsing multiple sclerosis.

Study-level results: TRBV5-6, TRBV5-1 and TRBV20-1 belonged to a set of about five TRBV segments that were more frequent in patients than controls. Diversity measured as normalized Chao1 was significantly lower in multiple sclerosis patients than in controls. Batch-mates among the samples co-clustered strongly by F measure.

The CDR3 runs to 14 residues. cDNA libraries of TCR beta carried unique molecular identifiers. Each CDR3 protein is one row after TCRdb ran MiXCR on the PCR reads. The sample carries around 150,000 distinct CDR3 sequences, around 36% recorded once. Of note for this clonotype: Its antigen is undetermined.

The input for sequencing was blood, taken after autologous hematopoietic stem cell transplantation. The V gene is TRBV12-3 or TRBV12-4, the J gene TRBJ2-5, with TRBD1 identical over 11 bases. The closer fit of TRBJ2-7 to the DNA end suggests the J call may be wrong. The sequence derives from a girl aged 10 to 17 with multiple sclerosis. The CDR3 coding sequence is TGTGCCAGCAGTGAGGGACAGGGGGGCTACGAGCAGTACTTC. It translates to CASSEGQGGYEQYF.